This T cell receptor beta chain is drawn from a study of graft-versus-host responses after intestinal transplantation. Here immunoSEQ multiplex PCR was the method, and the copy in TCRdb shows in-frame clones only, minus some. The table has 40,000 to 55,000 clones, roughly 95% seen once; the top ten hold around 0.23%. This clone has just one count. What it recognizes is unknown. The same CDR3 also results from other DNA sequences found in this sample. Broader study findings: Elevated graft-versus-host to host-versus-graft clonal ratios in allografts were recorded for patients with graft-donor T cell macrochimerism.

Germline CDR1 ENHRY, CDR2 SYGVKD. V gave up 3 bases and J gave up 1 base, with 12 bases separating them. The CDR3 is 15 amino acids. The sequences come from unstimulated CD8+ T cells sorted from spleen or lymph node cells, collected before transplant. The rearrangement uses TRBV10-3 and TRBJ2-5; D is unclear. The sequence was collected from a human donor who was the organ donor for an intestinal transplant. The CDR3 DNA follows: TGTGCCATCAGTGAATCGGTACAGCTCCAAGAGACCCAGTACTTC. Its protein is CAISESVQLQETQYF.